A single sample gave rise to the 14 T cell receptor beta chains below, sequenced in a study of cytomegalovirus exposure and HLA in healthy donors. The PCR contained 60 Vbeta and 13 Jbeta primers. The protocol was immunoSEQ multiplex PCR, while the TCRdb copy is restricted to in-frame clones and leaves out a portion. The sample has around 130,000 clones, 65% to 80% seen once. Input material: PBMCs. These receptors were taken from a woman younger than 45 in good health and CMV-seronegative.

The CDR3 loop is CASSQGTAFSGNTIYF. CDR3 nucleotides: TGCGCCAGCAGCCAAGGGACAGCTTTCTCTGGAAACACCATATATTTT. The chain recombines TRBV5-1 with TRBJ1-3; 7 bases match TRBD1. There are 16 residues in the CDR3. V lost 4 bases to trimming and J lost 0 bases; unmatched junction nucleotides: 7. Germline CDR1 reads SGHRS; CDR2 reads YFSETQ.

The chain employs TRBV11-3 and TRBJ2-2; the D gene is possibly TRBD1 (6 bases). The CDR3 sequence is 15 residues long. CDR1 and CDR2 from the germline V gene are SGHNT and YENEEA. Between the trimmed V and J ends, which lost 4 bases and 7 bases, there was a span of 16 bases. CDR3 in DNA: TGTGCCAGCAGCTATATAGACAGGTTTATCGGGGAGCTGTTTTTT. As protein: CASSYIDRFIGELFF.

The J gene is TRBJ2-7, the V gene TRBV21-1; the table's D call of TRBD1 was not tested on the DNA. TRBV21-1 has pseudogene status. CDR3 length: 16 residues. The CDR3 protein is CASSKGDRLRTYEQYF. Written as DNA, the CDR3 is TGTGCCAGCAGCAAGGGTGACAGGCTACGTACCTACGAGCAGTACTTC.

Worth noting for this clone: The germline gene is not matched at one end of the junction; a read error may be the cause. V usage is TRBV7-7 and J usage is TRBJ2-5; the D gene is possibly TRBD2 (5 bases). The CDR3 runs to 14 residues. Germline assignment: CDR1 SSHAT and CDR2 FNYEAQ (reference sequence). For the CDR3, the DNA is TGTGCTAGCAGCGGCGGACTTCCCCAAGAGACCCAGTACTTC. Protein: CASSGGLPQETQYF. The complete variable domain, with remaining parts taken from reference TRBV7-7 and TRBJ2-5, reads GAGVSQSPRYKVTKRGQDVTLRCDPISSHATLYWYQQALGQGPEFLTYFNYEAQPDKSGLPSDRFSAERPEGSISTLTIQRTEQRDSAMYRCASSGGLPQETQYFGPGTRLLVL.

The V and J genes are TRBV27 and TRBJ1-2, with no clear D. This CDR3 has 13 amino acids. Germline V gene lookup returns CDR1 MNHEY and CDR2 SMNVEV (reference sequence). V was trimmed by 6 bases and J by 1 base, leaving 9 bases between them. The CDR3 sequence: CASRASVNYGYTF. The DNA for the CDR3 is TGTGCCAGCAGGGCATCCGTTAACTATGGCTACACCTTC.

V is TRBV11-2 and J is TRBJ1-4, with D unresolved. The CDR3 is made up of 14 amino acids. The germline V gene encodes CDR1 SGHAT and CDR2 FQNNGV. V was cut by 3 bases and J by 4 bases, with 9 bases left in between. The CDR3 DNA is TGTGCCAGCAGCTTTGGTCAGTTTAATGAAAAACTGTTTTTT. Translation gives CASSFGQFNEKLFF.

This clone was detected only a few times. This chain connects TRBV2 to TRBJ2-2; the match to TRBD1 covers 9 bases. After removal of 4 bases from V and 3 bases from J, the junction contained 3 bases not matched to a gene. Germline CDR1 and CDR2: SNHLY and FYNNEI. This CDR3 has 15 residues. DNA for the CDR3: TGTGCCAGCAGTGGGAGACAGGGGGACACCGGGGAGCTGTTTTTT. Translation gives CASSGRQGDTGELFF. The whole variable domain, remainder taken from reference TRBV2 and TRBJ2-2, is EPEVTQTPSHQVTQMGQEVILRCVPISNHLYFYWYRQILGQKVEFLVSFYNNEISEKSEIFDDQFSVERPDGSNFTLKIRSTKLEDSAMYFCASSGRQGDTGELFFGEGSRLTVL.

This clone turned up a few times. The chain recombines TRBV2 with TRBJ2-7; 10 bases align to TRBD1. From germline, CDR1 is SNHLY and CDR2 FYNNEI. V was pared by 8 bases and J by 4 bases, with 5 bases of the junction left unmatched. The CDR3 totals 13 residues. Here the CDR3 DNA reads TGTGCCAGCCAAGGGACAGGGGAATACGAGCAGTACTTC. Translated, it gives CASQGTGEYEQYF. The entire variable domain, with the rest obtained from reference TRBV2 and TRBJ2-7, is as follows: EPEVTQTPSHQVTQMGQEVILRCVPISNHLYFYWYRQILGQKVEFLVSFYNNEISEKSEIFDDQFSVERPDGSNFTLKIRSTKLEDSAMYFCASQGTGEYEQYFGPGTRLTVT.

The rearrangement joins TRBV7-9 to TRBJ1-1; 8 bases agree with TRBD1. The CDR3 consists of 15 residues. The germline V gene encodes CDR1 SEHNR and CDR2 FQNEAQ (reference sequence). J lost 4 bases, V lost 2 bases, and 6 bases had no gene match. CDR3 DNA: TGTGCCAGCAGCTTACCGCCGACAGGGGCCACTGAAGCTTTCTTT. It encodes CASSLPPTGATEAFF.

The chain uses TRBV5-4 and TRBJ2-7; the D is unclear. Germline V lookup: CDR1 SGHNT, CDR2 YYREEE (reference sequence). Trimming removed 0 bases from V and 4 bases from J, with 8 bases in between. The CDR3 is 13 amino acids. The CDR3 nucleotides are TGTGCCAGCAGCTTGGGATCTGAGTACGAGCAGTACTTC. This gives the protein CASSLGSEYEQYF.

The CDR3 loop reads CASSLARSGEGNEQYF. CDR3 in DNA: TGTGCCAGCAGCTTAGCGCGGTCAGGGGAGGGGAACGAGCAGTACTTC. This chain joins TRBV7-6 and TRBJ2-7, with TRBD2 as a possible D gene (7 bases). The length of the CDR3 is 16 residues. Germline V CDR1 and CDR2: SGHVS, FNYEAQ. Deletions cut 0 bases from V and 5 bases from J, with 17 bases between. Looking up the rest from reference TRBV7-6 and TRBJ2-7 gives the full variable domain: GAGVSQSPRYKVTKRGQDVALRCDPISGHVSLYWYRQALGQGPEFLTYFNYEAQQDKSGLPNDRFSAERPEGSISTLTIQRTEQRDSAMYRCASSLARSGEGNEQYFGPGTRLTVT.

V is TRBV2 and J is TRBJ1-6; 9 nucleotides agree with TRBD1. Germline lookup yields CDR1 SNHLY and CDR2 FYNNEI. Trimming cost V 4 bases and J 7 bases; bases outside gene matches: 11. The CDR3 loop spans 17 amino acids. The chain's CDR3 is CASSGRPGTGWNSPLHF. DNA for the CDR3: TGTGCCAGCAGTGGGAGACCCGGGACAGGGTGGAATTCACCCCTCCACTTT.

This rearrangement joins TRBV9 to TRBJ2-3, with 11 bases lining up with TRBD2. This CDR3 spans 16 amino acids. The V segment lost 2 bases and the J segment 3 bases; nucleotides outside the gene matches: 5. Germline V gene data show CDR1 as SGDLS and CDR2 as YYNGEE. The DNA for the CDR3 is TGTGCCAGCAGCGTTACCGGGACTAGCGGAACAGATACGCAGTATTTT. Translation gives CASSVTGTSGTDTQYF. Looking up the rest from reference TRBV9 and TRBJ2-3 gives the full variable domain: DSGVTQTPKHLITATGQRVTLRCSPRSGDLSVYWYQQSLDQGLQFLIQYYNGEERAKGNILERFSAQQFPDLHSELNLSSLELGDSALYFCASSVTGTSGTDTQYFGPGTRLTVL.

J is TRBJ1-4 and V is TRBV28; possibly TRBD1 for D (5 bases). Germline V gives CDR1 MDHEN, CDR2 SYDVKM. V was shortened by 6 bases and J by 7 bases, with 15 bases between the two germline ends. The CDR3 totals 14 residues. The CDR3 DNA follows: TGTGCCAGCAGAATAAACGTAAGGGGTGAAAAACTGTTTTTT. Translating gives CASRINVRGEKLFF.